This TCR beta chain was identified in a study of Ad26.COV2.S vaccination and SARS-CoV-2 variants. Data came from immunoSEQ multiplex PCR; TCRdb stores just in-frame clones and leaves some out. The table has hundreds of thousands of clones, roughly 87% seen once. Treatment noted: 19 received Ad26.COV2.S at low or high dose, single or two shots; 5 received placebo; per-sample allocation not given. Samples analyzed were those drawn on day 63 after the first vaccine or placebo injection. At a Boston site, the person donating was an adult of 18-55 years. Wuhan-strain spike was delivered by a replication-incompetent Ad26 vector. Deletions cut 0 bases from V and 2 bases from J, with 15 bases between. CDR3 size: 17 residues. CDR1 is SGHRS, CDR2 YFSETQ, per germline. Of note for this clone: Its antigen is as yet unknown.

The study, taken as a whole, reports: Relative to placebo recipients, vaccine recipients exhibited elevated spike-specific TCR breadth. Marked by substantial breadth, spike-specific CD8+ and CD4+ T cell responses were reportedly seen after vaccination.

The specimen comprised peripheral blood, sampled in a trial of Ad26.COV2.S vaccine versus placebo. This rearrangement joins TRBV5-1 to TRBJ1-3; D is unresolved. This TCR was sampled from a person between 18 and 59 years old who received the Ad26.COV2.S COVID-19 vaccine or a placebo. The CDR3 loop reads CASSLVGQSGPGNTIYF. CDR3 nucleotides: TGCGCCAGCAGCTTGGTTGGGCAATCGGGTCCTGGAAACACCATATATTTT.